This entry lists 15 T cell receptor beta chains sequenced from one sample in a study of shared clonotypes between healthy human individuals. Positively selected for CCR7, the CD45RO-negative cells used as naive CD8 cells excluded terminally differentiated effector memory CD45RA+ cells. The assay was immunoSEQ multiplex PCR, and TCRdb's table has in-frame clones only and misses some. The sample shows a few million clones, 93% of them seen only once. The sequencing sample was made of naive CD8+ T cells from PBMCs. The receptor source for this set is a man between 18 and 35 years old in good health. Some clones in this sample may be carry-over from other donors' samples.

This rearrangement joins TRBV7-9 to TRBJ2-1; D uncertain. The CDR3 spans 15 residues. V was cut by 5 bases and J by 4 bases, with 15 bases left in between. Germline V lookup: CDR1 SEHNR, CDR2 FQNEAQ (reference sequence). CDR3 sequence reads: CASSRTPSAYNEQFF. The DNA of the CDR3 is TGTGCCAGCAGCCGAACACCCAGTGCGTACAATGAGCAGTTCTTC.

As to this clone: This sample also contains other DNA sequences that code for the same CDR3. This chain joins TRBV27 and TRBJ2-7; the D gene is possibly TRBD1 (6 bases). The CDR3 sequence is 11 residues long. Germline V gene lookup returns CDR1 MNHEY and CDR2 SMNVEV (reference sequence). V lost 8 bases to trimming and J lost 4 bases, with 9 bases between them. CDR3 coding DNA: TGTGCCAGCGGCAGGGGTTACGAGCAGTACTTC. It is translated as CASGRGYEQYF.

This rearrangement joins TRBV7-9 to TRBJ1-1; D perhaps matches TRBD1 (6 bases). Germline CDR1 SEHNR, CDR2 FQNEAQ (reference sequence). V dropped 3 bases and J dropped 3 bases, with 11 bases sitting between them. The CDR3 runs 14 residues. For the CDR3, the DNA is TGTGCCAGCAGCTTTGAGGGGGGTGACACTGAAGCTTTCTTT. It is translated as CASSFEGGDTEAFF.

The V call is TRBV5-6, the J call TRBJ1-2; D call uncertain. V lost 0 bases to trimming and J lost 2 bases, with 11 bases between them. The CDR3 has 15 amino acids. Germline CDR1 SGHDT, CDR2 YYEEEE. The CDR3 DNA sequence: TGTGCCAGCAGCTTGGCGGCAGGCCAAAACTATGGCTACACCTTC. It yields the protein CASSLAAGQNYGYTF.

The gene calls are TRBV5-1 and TRBJ2-5, with TRBD2 matching 9 bases. The CDR3 runs to 15 residues. The germline gives CDR1 SGHRS, CDR2 YFSETQ. Trimming took 1 base from V and 5 from J; bases not matched to a gene: 6. In nucleotides, the CDR3 is TGCGCCAGCAGCTTGAGCGCTAGCGGGATGGAGACCCAGTACTTC. Amino acids: CASSLSASGMETQYF.

The gene calls are TRBV2 and TRBJ2-7, with TRBD1 matching 9 bases. Germline CDR1 reads SNHLY; CDR2 reads FYNNEI. Trimming removed 9 bases from V and 2 bases from J; junction bases left unmatched: 14. The CDR3 extends over 16 amino acids. CDR3 region: CARGWNGTGRTYEQYF. The CDR3 DNA reads TGTGCCAGAGGTTGGAATGGGACAGGGAGGACCTACGAGCAGTACTTC.

This clone was seen a single time. The rearrangement uses TRBV7-2 and TRBJ2-1; 10 bases fit TRBD2. This CDR3 is built from 14 residues. Germline V lookup: CDR1 SGHTA, CDR2 FQGNSA. V trimming: 5 bases; J trimming: 7 bases; junction bases outside the gene matches: 5. The CDR3 DNA sequence: TGTGCCAGCAGCCTCTTAGCGGGAGGTAATGAGCAGTTCTTC. It yields the protein CASSLLAGGNEQFF. The whole variable domain, filled in from reference TRBV7-2 and TRBJ2-1, reads GAGVSQSPSNKVTEKGKDVELRCDPISGHTALYWYRQSLGQGLEFLIYFQGNSAPDKSGLPSDRFSAERTGGSVSTLTIQRTQQEDSAVYLCASSLLAGGNEQFFGPGTRLTVL.

The chain is built from TRBV6-1 and TRBJ1-5, with 7 bases fitting TRBD1. The CDR3 is made up of 14 amino acids. After removal of 7 bases from V and 5 bases from J, the junction contained 8 bases not matched to a gene. Per germline, CDR1 MNHNS and CDR2 SASEGT. The CDR3 DNA reads TGTGCCAGCAAGCCGGACAGGCCCGATCAGCCCCAGCATTTT. As protein: CASKPDRPDQPQHF.

In its sample, this clone was seen once. The same CDR3 can be traced to other DNA sequences in this sample. The chain couples TRBV9 to TRBJ2-7; TRBD1 or TRBD2 may be the D gene (5 bases each). Germline V lookup: CDR1 SGDLS, CDR2 YYNGEE. V lost 2 bases and J 2 bases, leaving 11 bases between the germline ends. The CDR3 is 14 amino acids. The CDR3 loop is CASSVGGTPYEQYF. The CDR3 nucleotides read TGTGCCAGCAGCGTTGGTGGGACCCCCTACGAGCAGTACTTC.

The V gene is TRBV4-2, the J gene TRBJ2-2; no definite D call. There are 15 residues in the CDR3. Germline V CDR1 and CDR2: LGHNA, YNFKEQ. The V end was cut by 2 bases, the J end by 1 base, with 8 bases between. CDR3 amino acids: CASSQRTLNTGELFF. The CDR3 DNA reads TGTGCCAGCAGCCAACGGACCTTGAACACCGGGGAGCTGTTTTTT.

The CDR3 region has the DNA TGTGCCAGCAGCTTTGGAGGGGGCGGTGGCTACACCTTC. Translation gives CASSFGGGGGYTF. J is TRBJ1-2 and V is TRBV7-9; 7 nucleotides line up with TRBD1. Germline values: CDR1 SEHNR, CDR2 FQNEAQ (reference sequence). This CDR3 contains 13 residues. V lost 3 bases and J lost 7; bases outside the gene matches: 5.

The chain couples TRBV7-8 to TRBJ2-3; 9 bases are a match to TRBD2. CDR1 is SGHVS, CDR2 FQNEAQ, per germline. The junction had 19 bases not matched to a gene; V was cut back by 7 bases and J by 8 bases. The CDR3 has 17 residues. CDR3 region: CASTNLPGLAGPSTQYF. In DNA, the CDR3 is TGTGCCAGCACCAACCTCCCGGGACTAGCTGGGCCTAGTACGCAGTATTTT.

The V gene is TRBV28, the J gene TRBJ2-7, with 10 bases fitting TRBD1. Unmatched junction bases numbered 11, after V lost 6 bases and J lost 3 bases. This CDR3 is built from 16 residues. The germline V gene encodes CDR1 MDHEN and CDR2 SYDVKM. The CDR3 region is CASSLVEGQGNYEQYF. Here the CDR3 DNA reads TGTGCCAGCAGCCTAGTTGAGGGACAGGGGAACTACGAGCAGTACTTC.

The chain employs TRBV15 and TRBJ2-2; D unresolved. V was pared by 1 base and J by 5 bases, with 8 bases between. This CDR3 region has 14 residues. Germline CDR1 is LNHNV and CDR2 is YYDKDF (reference sequence). The CDR3 DNA reads as TGTGCCACCAGCAGAGCCCGGTCGACCGGGGAGCTGTTTTTT. Its protein is CATSRARSTGELFF.

The chain carries TRBV19 and TRBJ2-7, with 8 positions matching TRBD1. Germline CDR1 reads LNHDA; CDR2 reads SQIVND (reference sequence). Trimming removed 6 bases from V and 2 bases from J; junction bases left unmatched: 12. The CDR3 is made up of 16 amino acids. CDR3 nucleotides: TGTGCCAGTAGCTGGAACTCCGGGACAGGAGCCTACGAGCAGTACTTC. Its translation is CASSWNSGTGAYEQYF. Full variable domain (remainder filled in from reference TRBV19 and TRBJ2-7): DGGITQSPKYLFRKEGQNVTLSCEQNLNHDAMYWYRQDPGQGLRLIYYSQIVNDFQKGDIAEGYSVSREKKESFPLTVTSAQKNPTAFYLCASSWNSGTGAYEQYFGPGTRLTVT.